This TCR beta chain comes out of a study of blood T cell repertoires in COVID-19. Study-wide background: Samples taken during acute and convalescent COVID-19 were collected in the United States, Italy and Spain. T cells, B-cell-depleted T cells, or PBMCs supplied cDNA or gDNA.

The germline gives CDR1 SGHDT, CDR2 YYEEEE. V was clipped by 4 bases and J by 3 bases, with 11 bases between them. This CDR3 is built from 14 residues. Participants spanned ages roughly 18 to 90 years and resided in 24 US areas. Data came from immunoSEQ multiplex PCR; TCRdb stores just in-frame clones and leaves some out. The sample holds around 300,000 clones, roughly 89% seen once. The clonotype originates from a woman aged 60-70 years who had recovered from COVID-19. The J gene is TRBJ2-1, the V gene TRBV5-6; no definite D call. The specimen was PBMCs or T cells enriched from blood (not recorded which). CDR3 DNA: TGTGCCAGCAGCAGTGACATCCACTACAATGAGCAGTTCTTC. As protein: CASSSDIHYNEQFF.